One sample yielded the 32 T cell receptor beta chains listed below, sequenced in a study of cytomegalovirus exposure and HLA in healthy donors. Using immunoSEQ multiplex PCR, the repertoire was profiled, and TCRdb retains in-frame clones only, with some absent. Here the sample spans about 130,000 clones, more than 70% being singletons. The sequenced material came from PBMCs. The source of these receptors is a man aged 25-40 years in good health and CMV-seronegative.

The rearrangement joins TRBV25-1 to TRBJ2-1; 9 bases are a match to TRBD2. Trimming cost V 1 base and J 4 bases; bases outside gene matches: 5. This CDR3 region has 16 residues. The germline gives CDR1 MGHDK, CDR2 SYGVNS. CDR3 nucleotides: TGTGCCAGCAGTGAATCTGCGGGGGGGGTTTACAATGAGCAGTTCTTC. Translated, it gives CASSESAGGVYNEQFF.

V is TRBV19 and J is TRBJ2-2; D may be TRBD2 (5 bases). The CDR3 extends over 14 amino acids. V was pared by 3 bases and J by 7 bases, with 12 bases between. CDR1 and CDR2 from the germline V gene are LNHDA and SQIVND (reference sequence). The CDR3 region is CASSISGKGGELFF. Written as DNA, the CDR3 is TGTGCCAGTAGTATTTCGGGGAAGGGCGGGGAGCTGTTTTTT.

V gene TRBV5-4 combines with J gene TRBJ2-2, with 10 bases matching TRBD2. The V and J ends lost 0 bases and 6 bases, in that order; junction bases with no gene match: 11. CDR3 size: 18 residues. Germline lookup yields CDR1 SGHNT and CDR2 YYREEE (reference sequence). In DNA form, the CDR3 reads TGTGCCAGCAGCTTGGTCTGGGGTCCGGGACTAGCGCCCGGGGAGCTGTTTTTT. It is translated as CASSLVWGPGLAPGELFF.

The chain joins TRBV18 to TRBJ2-7; TRBD2 matches at 11 bases. The germline gives CDR1 KGHSH, CDR2 LQKENI. The CDR3 sequence is 15 residues long. V was clipped by 0 bases and J by 3 bases; unmatched bases: 1. CDR3 sequence reads: CASSPPGTSGYEQYF. The CDR3 region has the DNA TGTGCCAGCTCACCACCTGGGACTAGCGGCTACGAGCAGTACTTC.

This chain links TRBV5-4 with TRBJ2-7; 9 bases align to TRBD1. The J segment lost 2 bases and the V segment lost 7 bases, leaving 4 bases of the junction unmatched. The CDR3 contains 13 residues. In germline, CDR1 is SGHNT, CDR2 YYREEE (reference sequence). DNA of the CDR3: TGTGCCAGCGGGGACAGGGTTACCTACGAGCAGTACTTC. This gives the protein CASGDRVTYEQYF.

The gene calls are TRBV4-2 and TRBJ1-5, with 7 bases fitting TRBD1. The CDR3 totals 17 residues. Trimming took 0 bases from V and 3 from J; bases not matched to a gene: 8. Per germline, CDR1 LGHNA and CDR2 YNFKEQ. The CDR3 DNA reads TGTGCCAGCAGCCAAGATTTTGGAGGACAGGCCAATCAGCCCCAGCATTTT. Its protein is CASSQDFGGQANQPQHF.

The rearrangement links TRBV5-1 to TRBJ2-5; 9 nucleotides agree with TRBD1. V lost 4 bases and J lost 2; bases outside the gene matches: 3. This CDR3 has 14 amino acids. Germline V gene data show CDR1 as SGHRS and CDR2 as YFSETQ. CDR3 in amino acids: CASSPGTGQETQYF. The CDR3 bases are TGCGCCAGCAGCCCGGGGACAGGGCAAGAGACCCAGTACTTC.

This clone was detected only a few times. This chain joins TRBV4-1 and TRBJ1-2; 7 nucleotides align to TRBD1. The CDR3 spans 13 residues. J was trimmed by 3 bases and V by 5 bases; bases with no gene match: 3. Germline V gene sequence: CDR1 MGHRA, CDR2 YSYEKL. The CDR3 region has the DNA TGCGCCAGCAGCGCAGGGACAGACTATGGCTACACCTTC. The encoded protein is CASSAGTDYGYTF.

J is TRBJ2-1 and V is TRBV12-5; D is uncertain. The CDR3 sequence is 14 residues long. Germline V gene lookup returns CDR1 LGHNT and CDR2 FRNRAP. V was pared by 1 base and J by 0 bases, with 4 bases between. The CDR3 spells CASGLDSSYNEQFF. The CDR3 nucleotides read TGTGCTAGTGGTTTGGATAGCTCCTACAATGAGCAGTTCTTC.

This clone has just one count. The chain has TRBV2 and TRBJ2-7; D is ambiguous. The V gene's germline CDR1 is SNHLY and CDR2 FYNNEI. With 7 bases removed from V and 5 bases from J, the gap between germline ends came to 9 bases. This CDR3 is 11 amino acids long. CDR3 DNA: TGTGCCAGCACCTCTAGGAACGAGCAGTACTTC. Its translation is CASTSRNEQYF.

The gene calls are TRBV19 and TRBJ2-1; tentatively, D is TRBD2 (6 bases). The germline gives CDR1 LNHDA, CDR2 SQIVND (reference sequence). This CDR3 is built from 15 residues. V was shortened by 2 bases and J by 6 bases, with 14 bases between the two germline ends. CDR3 in amino acids: CASSIMKLASNEQFF. CDR3 nucleotides: TGTGCCAGTAGTATAATGAAGCTAGCGAGCAATGAGCAGTTCTTC.

The gene calls are TRBV5-1 and TRBJ2-2; 8 nucleotides agree with TRBD1. Germline lookup yields CDR1 SGHRS and CDR2 YFSETQ. The ends lost 5 bases at V and 6 bases at J; junction bases unmatched: 9. CDR3 size: 15 residues. The CDR3 DNA follows: TGCGCCAGCAGGGAGGGGACAGGAACTGCCGGGGAGCTGTTTTTT. This gives the protein CASREGTGTAGELFF.

The chain combines TRBV2 with TRBJ2-3; TRBD2 matches 7 bases. Unmatched junction bases numbered 4, after V lost 6 bases and J lost 4 bases. Per germline, CDR1 SNHLY and CDR2 FYNNEI. CDR3 length: 13 residues. Here the CDR3 reads CASRGTISDTQYF. DNA for the CDR3: TGTGCCAGCAGGGGGACTATTTCAGATACGCAGTATTTT. The variable domain in full, completed from reference TRBV2 and TRBJ2-3, reads EPEVTQTPSHQVTQMGQEVILRCVPISNHLYFYWYRQILGQKVEFLVSFYNNEISEKSEIFDDQFSVERPDGSNFTLKIRSTKLEDSAMYFCASRGTISDTQYFGPGTRLTVL.

This chain links TRBV2 with TRBJ2-1; 10 bases align to TRBD2. V trimming: 8 bases; J trimming: 7 bases; junction bases outside the gene matches: 8. This CDR3 region has 14 residues. Germline V gene sequence: CDR1 SNHLY, CDR2 FYNNEI. The CDR3 region is CASGSSGSSNEQFF. As DNA, the CDR3 is TGTGCCAGCGGATCTAGCGGGAGTTCTAATGAGCAGTTCTTC.

This clone has a single count. The chain carries TRBV11-3 and TRBJ2-3; the match to TRBD1 covers 8 bases. The germline V gene has CDR1 SGHNT and CDR2 YENEEA. V shed 1 base and J 2 bases; nucleotides not matched to a gene: 5. This CDR3 contains 16 residues. CDR3 region: CASSLGQGPDTDTQYF. Written as DNA, the CDR3 is TGTGCCAGCAGCTTAGGACAGGGGCCGGACACAGATACGCAGTATTTT.

The chain carries TRBV6-4 and TRBJ2-5; D might be TRBD1 (5 bases). From germline, CDR1 is MRHNA and CDR2 SNTAGT. V lost 5 bases and J 7 bases, leaving 17 bases between the germline ends. The CDR3 runs to 14 residues. CDR3 protein: CASSTGEGASTQYF. CDR3 nucleotides: TGTGCCAGCAGTACCGGAGAAGGGGCCTCGACCCAGTACTTC.

The rearrangement links TRBV6-6 to TRBJ1-3; 7 bases are a match to TRBD1. This CDR3 is built from 16 residues. Germline lookup yields CDR1 MNHNY and CDR2 SVGAGI (reference sequence). V shed 2 bases, J shed 0 bases, and the junction held 4 bases outside the gene matches. The CDR3 nucleotides read TGTGCCAGCAGTTACGGGGGACAGACCTCTGGAAACACCATATATTTT. The encoded protein is CASSYGGQTSGNTIYF.

In the case of this clone: Other DNA sequences from this sample encode an identical CDR3 as well. The rearrangement uses TRBV5-1 and TRBJ2-7; 11 bases map to TRBD1. In germline, CDR1 is SGHRS, CDR2 YFSETQ. This CDR3 has 15 residues. Trimming removed 3 bases from V and 2 bases from J; junction bases left unmatched: 4. The CDR3 protein is CASSSGTGGPYEQYF. CDR3 sequence (DNA): TGCGCCAGCAGCTCTGGGACAGGGGGTCCCTACGAGCAGTACTTC.

The V and J genes are TRBV6-1 and TRBJ1-5; the D is unclear. CDR1 and CDR2 from the germline V gene are MNHNS and SASEGT. With 4 bases removed from V and 7 bases from J, the gap between germline ends came to 14 bases. The CDR3 runs to 14 residues. The CDR3 DNA follows: TGTGCCAGCAGTGGGTTTGGGCGGGTACAGCCCCAGCATTTT. It encodes CASSGFGRVQPQHF.

CDR3 region: CASSLVMGQLEQFF. The CDR3 DNA reads TGTGCCAGCAGCTTAGTTATGGGGCAGCTCGAGCAGTTCTTC. The chain couples TRBV11-2 to TRBJ2-1; D may be TRBD1 (5 bases). Germline lookup yields CDR1 SGHAT and CDR2 FQNNGV. V shed 1 base and J shed 10 bases, with 14 bases lying between them. This CDR3 is built from 14 residues.

This chain joins TRBV19 and TRBJ1-5, with unresolved D. Germline values: CDR1 LNHDA, CDR2 SQIVND (reference sequence). The CDR3 runs 16 residues. Trimming took off 5 bases at V and 1 base at J, with 15 bases between the two ends. CDR3 loop: CASSPDVGGSNQPQHF. The CDR3 region has the DNA TGTGCCAGTAGTCCCGACGTGGGAGGAAGCAATCAGCCCCAGCATTTT.

This chain connects TRBV6-6 to TRBJ2-1, with 7 bases aligning to TRBD1. The V gene end was trimmed by 4 bases and the J gene end by 7 bases; junction bases not matched to a gene: 4. The CDR3 sequence is 13 residues long. Germline-derived CDR1 and CDR2 are MNHNY and SVGAGI (reference sequence). CDR3 loop: CASSSGGKNEQFF. The CDR3 DNA sequence: TGTGCCAGCAGTTCAGGGGGTAAGAATGAGCAGTTCTTC.

The rearrangement links TRBV6-6 to TRBJ2-1, with 12 positions matching TRBD2. The junction had 9 bases not matched to a gene; V was cut back by 7 bases and J by 8 bases. This CDR3 contains 15 residues. Germline values: CDR1 MNHNY, CDR2 SVGAGI (reference sequence). This CDR3 is CASKRSSGRVDEQFF. DNA of the CDR3: TGTGCCAGCAAGAGGTCTAGCGGGAGGGTGGATGAGCAGTTCTTC.

The J gene is TRBJ1-2, the V gene TRBV30, with D possibly matching TRBD1 (6 bases). The CDR3 length is 14 residues. V lost 4 bases and J lost 4, with 16 bases in between. CDR1 and CDR2 from the germline V gene are GTSNPN and SVGIG (reference sequence). The chain's CDR3 is CAWKRAGEGYGYTF. DNA of the CDR3: TGTGCCTGGAAGAGGGCAGGGGAGGGCTATGGCTACACCTTC.

The CDR3 region has the DNA TGTGCCAGCAGTCCACGTGACAGCCGCACAGATACGCAGTATTTT. Translating gives CASSPRDSRTDTQYF. The chain uses TRBV27 and TRBJ2-3, with D possibly TRBD1 on 5 matching bases. Trimming took off 5 bases at V and 1 base at J, with 13 bases between the two ends. The CDR3 contains 15 residues. In germline, CDR1 is MNHEY, CDR2 SMNVEV (reference sequence).

The gene calls are TRBV5-1 and TRBJ1-1; 8 nucleotides line up with TRBD1. Trimming at V came to 3 bases and at J to 5 bases, leaving 9 bases not matched to a gene. The CDR3 covers 15 residues. Germline V gene sequence: CDR1 SGHRS, CDR2 YFSETQ. As DNA, the CDR3 is TGCGCCAGCAGCTGGGCCCCAGGGGGCGAAACTGAAGCTTTCTTT. Translating it yields CASSWAPGGETEAFF.

As DNA, the CDR3 is TGTGCCAGCAGTTACTCGAGCCTGCATCTCAATGAGCAGTTCTTC. Amino acid sequence: CASSYSSLHLNEQFF. The chain uses TRBV6-5 and TRBJ2-1; no clear D gene. Trimming pared 0 bases from V and 6 bases from J, leaving 12 bases between. The CDR3 covers 15 residues. Germline V gene sequence: CDR1 MNHEY, CDR2 SVGAGI.

The genes are TRBV27 and TRBJ1-1; D is unresolved. The germline V and J ends were trimmed by 3 bases and 4 bases, with 18 bases remaining between them. Germline lookup yields CDR1 MNHEY and CDR2 SMNVEV (reference sequence). The CDR3 totals 16 residues. This chain's CDR3 is CASSLAGGVSVTEAFF. The CDR3, as DNA: TGTGCCAGCAGTTTGGCGGGTGGGGTGAGTGTCACTGAAGCTTTCTTT.

This chain uses TRBV7-9 with TRBJ1-1; TRBD1 is a possible D gene (6 bases). Germline V CDR1 and CDR2: SEHNR, FQNEAQ (reference sequence). The CDR3 has 17 residues. Trimming removed 5 bases at V and 7 bases at J, with 26 bases between. CDR3 nucleotide sequence: TGTGCCAGCAGCCCCCAAAATAGTGGGGGGGCAGTAGATGAAGCTTTCTTT. This sequence encodes CASSPQNSGGAVDEAFF.

About this clone itself: A junction boundary mismatches the germline segment, possibly from a read error. This sequence joins TRBV6-6 and TRBJ1-2; TRBD1 agrees at 9 bases. Looked up from germline, CDR1 is MNHNY and CDR2 is SVGAGI (reference sequence). CDR3 size: 15 residues. CDR3 sequence: CASSDSRGQGYGYTF. The CDR3 DNA follows: TGTGCCAGCAGTGACTCAAGGGGACAGGGCTATGGCTACACCTTC.

This chain's CDR3 is CASSPGVSSYNSPLHF. The CDR3 region has the DNA TGTGCCAGCAGCCCCGGGGTGAGCTCCTATAATTCACCCCTCCACTTT. V usage is TRBV5-6 and J usage is TRBJ1-6; D gene unclear. The germline gives CDR1 SGHDT, CDR2 YYEEEE. Trimming took off 4 bases at V and 0 bases at J, with 11 bases between the two ends. The CDR3 has 16 residues.

The chain uses TRBV29-1 and TRBJ2-3, with D hard to call. This CDR3 contains 12 residues. CDR1 is SQVTM, CDR2 ANQGSEA, per germline. Trimming left V 2 bases short and J 5 bases short, with 8 bases between. The CDR3 nucleotides read TGCAGCGTTGAAAGAGTTCAAGATACGCAGTATTTT. This codes for CSVERVQDTQYF.